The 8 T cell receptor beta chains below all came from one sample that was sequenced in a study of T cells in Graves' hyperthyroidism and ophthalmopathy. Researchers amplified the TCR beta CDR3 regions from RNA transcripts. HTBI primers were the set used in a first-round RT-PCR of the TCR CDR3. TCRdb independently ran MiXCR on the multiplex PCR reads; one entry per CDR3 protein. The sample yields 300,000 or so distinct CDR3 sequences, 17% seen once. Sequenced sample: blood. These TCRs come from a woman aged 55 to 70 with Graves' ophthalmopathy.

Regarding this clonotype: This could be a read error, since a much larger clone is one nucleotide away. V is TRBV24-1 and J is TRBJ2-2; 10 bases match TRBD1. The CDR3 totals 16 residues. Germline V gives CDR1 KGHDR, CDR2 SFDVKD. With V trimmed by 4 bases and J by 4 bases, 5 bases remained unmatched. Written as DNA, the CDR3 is TGTGCCACCAGTGACCCTTGGACAGGGGGCACCGGGGAGCTGTTTTTT. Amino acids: CATSDPWTGGTGELFF.

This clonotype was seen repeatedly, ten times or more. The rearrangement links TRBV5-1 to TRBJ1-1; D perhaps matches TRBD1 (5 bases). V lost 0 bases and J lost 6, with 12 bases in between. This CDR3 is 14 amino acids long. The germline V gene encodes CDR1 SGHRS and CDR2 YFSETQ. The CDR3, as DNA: TGCGCCAGCAGCTTGGAGGAAGGGGCGGCTGAAGCTTTCTTT. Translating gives CASSLEEGAAEAFF.

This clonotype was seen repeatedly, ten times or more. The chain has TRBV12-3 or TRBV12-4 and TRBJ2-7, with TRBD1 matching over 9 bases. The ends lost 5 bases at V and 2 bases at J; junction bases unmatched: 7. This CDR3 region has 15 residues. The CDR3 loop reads CASSLDRGATYEQYF. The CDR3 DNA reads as TGTGCCAGCAGTCTGGACAGGGGAGCCACCTACGAGCAGTACTTC.

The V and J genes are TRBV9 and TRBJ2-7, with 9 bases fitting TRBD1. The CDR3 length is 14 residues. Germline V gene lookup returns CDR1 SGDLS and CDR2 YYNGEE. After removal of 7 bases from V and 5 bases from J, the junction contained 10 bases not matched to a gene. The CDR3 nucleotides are TGTGCCAGCGGGCCCGGGACAGGGACCCACGAGCAGTACTTC. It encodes CASGPGTGTHEQYF.

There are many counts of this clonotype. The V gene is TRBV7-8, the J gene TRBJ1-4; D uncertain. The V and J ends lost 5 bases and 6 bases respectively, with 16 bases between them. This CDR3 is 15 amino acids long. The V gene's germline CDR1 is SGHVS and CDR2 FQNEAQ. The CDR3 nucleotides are TGTGCCAGCAGCAGGGATTCATTTAAATATGAAAAACTGTTTTTT. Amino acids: CASSRDSFKYEKLFF.

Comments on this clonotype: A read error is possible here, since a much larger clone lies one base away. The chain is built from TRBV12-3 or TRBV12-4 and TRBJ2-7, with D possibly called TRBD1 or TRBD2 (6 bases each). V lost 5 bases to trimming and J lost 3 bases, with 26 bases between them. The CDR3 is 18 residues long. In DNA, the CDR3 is TGTGCCAGCAGTCCCGCCCTTTTGATAGGGGGGCCAAGCTACGAGCAGTACTTC. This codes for CASSPALLIGGPSYEQYF.

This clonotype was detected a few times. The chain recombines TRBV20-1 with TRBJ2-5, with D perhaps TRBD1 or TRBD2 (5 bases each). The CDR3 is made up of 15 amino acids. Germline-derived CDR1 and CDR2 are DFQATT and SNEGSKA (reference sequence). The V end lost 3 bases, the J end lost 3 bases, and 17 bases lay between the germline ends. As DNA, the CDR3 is TGCAGTGCTAGGGTAGAGGGGCTTCGAAAAGAGACCCAGTACTTC. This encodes CSARVEGLRKETQYF.

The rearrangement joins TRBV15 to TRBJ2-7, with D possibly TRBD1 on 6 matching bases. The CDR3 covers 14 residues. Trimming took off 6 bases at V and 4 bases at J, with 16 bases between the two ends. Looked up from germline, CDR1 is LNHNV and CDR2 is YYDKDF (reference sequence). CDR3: CATSAGDGRYEQYF. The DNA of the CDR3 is TGTGCCACCAGTGCAGGGGATGGTCGGTACGAGCAGTACTTC.